This passage covers 5 T cell receptor beta chains from one sample sequenced in a study of cytomegalovirus exposure and HLA in healthy donors (dated by TCRdb to the late 2010s). Library preparation was by the immunoSEQ multiplex PCR assay. A mixture of 60 forward primers for TCR Vbeta segments and 13 reverse primers for TCR Jbeta segments was used in the multiplex PCR. The table comes from immuneACCESS by way of TCRdb, which keeps in-frame sequences with V and J called. Part of the clones is missing from these tables; in studies checked, under half for an unresolved V gene and the rest for unknown reasons. In this sample the table shows about 98,000 clones, about 74% of which occur a single time. Of the sample, roughly 1.8% is held by the ten largest clones. Specimen: PBMCs. The receptors were gathered from a male donor in good health and CMV-seronegative.

V gene TRBV4-3 combines with J gene TRBJ2-7; 10 bases are a match to TRBD2. Germline CDR1 reads LGHNA; CDR2 reads YSLEER. The CDR3 runs 15 residues. V was clipped by 3 bases and J by 3 bases; unmatched bases: 5. Written as DNA, the CDR3 is TGCGCCAGCAGCCACGGACTAGCGGAGAGCTACGAGCAGTACTTC. Translated: CASSHGLAESYEQYF.

This sequence joins TRBV5-4 and TRBJ1-1; 12 positions agree with TRBD1. In germline, CDR1 is SGHNT, CDR2 YYREEE (reference sequence). The CDR3 spans 15 residues. V shed 2 bases and J 7 bases; nucleotides not matched to a gene: 6. The CDR3 DNA reads TGTGCCAGCAGCTTTGGGACAGGGGGCGTGGGTGAAGCTTTCTTT. Amino acid sequence: CASSFGTGGVGEAFF.

The chain uses TRBV27 and TRBJ2-5; no definite D call. Looked up from germline, CDR1 is MNHEY and CDR2 is SMNVEV (reference sequence). The CDR3 covers 11 residues. V shed 3 bases and J shed 5 bases, with 4 bases lying between them. The CDR3 DNA is TGTGCCAGCAGTTTCTTGGAGACCCAGTACTTC. Encoded protein: CASSFLETQYF.

This clone has just a few counts. The chain has TRBV5-1 and TRBJ2-7, with 9 bases that match TRBD1. Germline lookup yields CDR1 SGHRS and CDR2 YFSETQ. The CDR3 loop spans 14 amino acids. Germline trimming cut 8 bases from V and 2 bases from J; bases unmatched to any gene: 8. The CDR3 region is CASTQGDRAYEQYF. The CDR3 DNA sequence: TGCGCCAGTACGCAAGGGGACAGGGCCTACGAGCAGTACTTC. Drawing the rest from reference TRBV5-1 and TRBJ2-7, the complete variable domain is KAGVTQTPRYLIKTRGQQVTLSCSPISGHRSVSWYQQTPGQGLQFLFEYFSETQRNKGNFPGRFSGRQFSNSRSEMNVSTLELGDSALYLCASTQGDRAYEQYFGPGTRLTVT.

The CDR3, as DNA: TGTGCCAGTAGTATAGACCTTTTCTCCTACAATGAGCAGTTCTTC. As protein: CASSIDLFSYNEQFF. This rearrangement joins TRBV19 to TRBJ2-1; D ambiguous. The CDR3 is 15 amino acids. Germline V gene data show CDR1 as LNHDA and CDR2 as SQIVND (reference sequence). The ends were cut back, 0 bases at V and 0 bases at J, with 6 bases in the middle.